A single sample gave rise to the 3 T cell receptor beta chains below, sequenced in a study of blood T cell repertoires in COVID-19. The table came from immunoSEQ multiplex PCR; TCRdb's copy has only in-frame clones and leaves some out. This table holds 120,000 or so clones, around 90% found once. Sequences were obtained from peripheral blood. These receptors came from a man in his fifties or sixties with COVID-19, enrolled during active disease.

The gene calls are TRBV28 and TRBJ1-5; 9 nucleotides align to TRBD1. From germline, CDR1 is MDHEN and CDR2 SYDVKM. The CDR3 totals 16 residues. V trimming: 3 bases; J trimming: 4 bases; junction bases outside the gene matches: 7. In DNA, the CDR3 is TGTGCCAGCAGTTTTGGTGGACAGGGGAAAAATCAGCCCCAGCATTTT. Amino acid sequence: CASSFGGQGKNQPQHF.

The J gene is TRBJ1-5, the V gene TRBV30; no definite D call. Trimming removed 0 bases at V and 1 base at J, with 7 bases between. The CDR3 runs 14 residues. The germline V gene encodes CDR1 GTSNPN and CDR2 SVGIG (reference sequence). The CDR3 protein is CAWSVGLSNQPQHF. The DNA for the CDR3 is TGTGCCTGGAGTGTCGGACTAAGCAATCAGCCCCAGCATTTT.

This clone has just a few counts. The CDR3 sequence is CASGRDREDEKLFF. The DNA for the CDR3 is TGTGCCAGCGGGAGGGACAGGGAGGATGAAAAACTGTTTTTT. This chain links TRBV6-5 with TRBJ1-4, with 9 positions matching TRBD1. Germline loops: CDR1 MNHEY, CDR2 SVGAGI. V gave up 8 bases and J gave up 6 bases; unmatched junction bases: 7. The CDR3 sequence is 14 residues long.